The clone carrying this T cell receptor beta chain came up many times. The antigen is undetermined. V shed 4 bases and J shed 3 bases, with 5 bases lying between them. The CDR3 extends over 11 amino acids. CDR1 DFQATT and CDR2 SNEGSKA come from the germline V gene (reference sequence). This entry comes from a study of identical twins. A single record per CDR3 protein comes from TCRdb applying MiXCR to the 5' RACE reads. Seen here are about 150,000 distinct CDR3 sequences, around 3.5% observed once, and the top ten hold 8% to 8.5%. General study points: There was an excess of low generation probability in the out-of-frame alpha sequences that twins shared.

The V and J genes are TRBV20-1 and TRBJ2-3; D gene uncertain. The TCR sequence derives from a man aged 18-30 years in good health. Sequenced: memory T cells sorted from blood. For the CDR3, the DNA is TGCAGTGCTACAACTACAGATACGCAGTATTTT. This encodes CSATTTDTQYF.